These 25 T cell receptor beta chains were sequenced from one sample in a study of T cell repertoires in cytomegalovirus infection. The antigens these receptors bind are not known. TCRdb re-called the reads through MiXCR, storing one row per CDR3 protein. Of roughly 990,000 distinct CDR3 sequences detected, approximately 31% appear once; the ten largest clones hold roughly 13%. Sequences were derived from cultured CD8+ T cells from PBMCs, sampled from culture after CMV antigen stimulation. The receptors shown here come from a human donor in good health (CMV status not recorded). Some clones in this sample may be carry-over from other donors' samples.

This clonotype occurred a few times. The gene calls are TRBV7-2 and TRBJ2-6; 8 nucleotides align to TRBD1. Germline V gene lookup returns CDR1 SGHTA and CDR2 FQGNSA. The CDR3 consists of 17 residues. The J segment lost 0 bases and the V segment lost 6 bases, leaving 7 bases of the junction unmatched. In nucleotides, the CDR3 is TGTGCCAGCAGGTCCGGGACAGGCGGCTCTGGGGCCAACGTCCTGACTTTC. It encodes CASRSGTGGSGANVLTF.

J is TRBJ2-5 and V is TRBV5-1; 7 positions agree with TRBD1. The V segment lost 3 bases and the J segment 4 bases; nucleotides outside the gene matches: 6. The CDR3 consists of 14 residues. The germline CDR1 and CDR2 sequences are SGHRS and YFSETQ. Written as DNA, the CDR3 is TGCGCCAGCAGCTCGCGACAGGGAGCAGAGACCCAGTACTTC. Translated, it gives CASSSRQGAETQYF.

In this sample, this clonotype turned up a few times. This chain uses TRBV7-9 with TRBJ1-5; 7 bases line up with TRBD1. This CDR3 has 15 amino acids. CDR1 and CDR2 (germline): SEHNR, FQNEAQ (reference sequence). V trimming: 2 bases; J trimming: 7 bases; junction bases outside the gene matches: 8. The CDR3 bases are TGTGCCAGCAGCTTAAAAGGGCAGGGGGAACAGCCCCAGCATTTT. It is translated as CASSLKGQGEQPQHF.

This clonotype occurred a few times. The rearrangement uses TRBV14 and TRBJ1-6; possible D gene TRBD1, 5 bases. Looked up from germline, CDR1 is SGHDN and CDR2 is FVKESK. V lost 0 bases and J lost 14, with 20 bases in between. The CDR3 covers 16 residues. The CDR3 sequence: CASSQEGRSGLRALHF. Written as DNA, the CDR3 is TGTGCCAGCAGCCAAGAAGGCCGATCCGGGCTCAGGGCCCTCCACTTT. Complete variable domain (other parts from reference TRBV14 and TRBJ1-6): EAGVTQFPSHSVIEKGQTVTLRCDPISGHDNLYWYRRVMGKEIKFLLHFVKESKQDESGMPNNRFLAERTGGTYSTLKVQPAELEDSGVYFCASSQEGRSGLRALHFGNGTRLTVT.

In DNA form, the CDR3 reads TGTGCCAGCAGCCCTCGGGACAGCCCGCTAAGATACACCATATATTTT. Protein: CASSPRDSPLRYTIYF. The rearrangement uses TRBV7-6 and TRBJ1-3; 7 bases match TRBD1. This CDR3 has 16 amino acids. V was clipped by 5 bases and J by 8 bases; unmatched bases: 15. The germline gives CDR1 SGHVS, CDR2 FNYEAQ.

This chain links TRBV18 with TRBJ1-2; a possible D gene is TRBD1 (6 bases). The germline CDR1 and CDR2 sequences are KGHSH and LQKENI. The V gene lost 4 bases and the J gene lost 6 bases, with 15 bases spanning the gap. This CDR3 has 14 residues. The chain's CDR3 is CASSRAGTTHGYTF. CDR3 nucleotides: TGTGCCAGCTCACGAGCCGGGACAACGCATGGCTACACCTTC.

Turning to this clonotype: Just one base apart from a much larger clone, this may be a read error. Given the absence of the conserved phenylalanine or tryptophan at the CDR3 end, a read error is likely. The chain uses TRBV12-3 or TRBV12-4 and TRBJ1-6; TRBD1 agrees at 10 bases. J lost 10 bases, V lost 7 bases, and 10 bases had no gene match. The CDR3 spans 15 residues. CDR3 sequence reads: CASIRAGTGDSPLHI. CDR3 DNA: TGTGCCAGCATAAGGGCCGGGACAGGGGACTCACCCCTCCACATT.

This clonotype was detected a few times. This chain uses TRBV27 with TRBJ1-1; D is perhaps TRBD1 (5 bases). Trimming took off 1 base at V and 4 bases at J, with 13 bases between the two ends. CDR1 and CDR2 from the germline V gene are MNHEY and SMNVEV (reference sequence). The CDR3 has 15 residues. The CDR3 sequence: CASSLYRTPGTEAFF. Here the CDR3 DNA reads TGTGCCAGCAGTTTATACAGGACACCAGGCACTGAAGCTTTCTTT.

This clonotype appeared many times. The chain combines TRBV20-1 with TRBJ2-5, with 9 bases lining up with TRBD2. Germline V gene data show CDR1 as DFQATT and CDR2 as SNEGSKA (reference sequence). The junction had 14 bases not matched to a gene; V was cut back by 4 bases and J by 5 bases. This CDR3 spans 16 amino acids. The CDR3 bases are TGCAGTGCTACCTCTAGGCAAGCGGGGGGCTGGGAGACCCAGTACTTC. It is translated as CSATSRQAGGWETQYF.

The chain recombines TRBV28 with TRBJ1-1; unclear D gene. Trimming removed 5 bases at V and 8 bases at J, with 12 bases between. This CDR3 has 12 residues. From germline, CDR1 is MDHEN and CDR2 SYDVKM. The CDR3 protein is CASSIRLVEAFF. The CDR3 nucleotides read TGTGCCAGCAGTATTAGACTGGTCGAAGCTTTCTTT.

The V gene is TRBV19, the J gene TRBJ1-3; no reliable D call. The germline V gene has CDR1 LNHDA and CDR2 SQIVND (reference sequence). Trimming left V 2 bases short and J 0 bases short, with 11 bases between. This CDR3 has 16 amino acids. The CDR3 DNA is TGTGCCAGTAGTATAAGGGAAGGATTCTCTGGAAACACCATATATTTT. It yields the protein CASSIREGFSGNTIYF.

This rearrangement joins TRBV20-1 to TRBJ2-4; TRBD1 aligns across 10 bases. Germline V gene lookup returns CDR1 DFQATT and CDR2 SNEGSKA (reference sequence). The CDR3 consists of 17 residues. Trimming cost V 4 bases and J 2 bases; bases outside gene matches: 11. CDR3: CSATDRGPTGTKNIQYF. In nucleotides, the CDR3 is TGCAGTGCTACAGACAGGGGGCCCACTGGTACCAAAAACATTCAGTACTTC.

This clonotype has a handful of counts. V gene TRBV4-2 combines with J gene TRBJ2-3; no clear D gene. The germline CDR1 and CDR2 sequences are LGHNA and YNFKEQ. The CDR3 sequence is 15 residues long. Trimming took 5 bases from V and 6 from J, leaving 18 bases between them. CDR3 sequence (DNA): TGTGCCAGCAGCTCTTCCACTTACGATCGGGATACGCAGTATTTT. As protein: CASSSSTYDRDTQYF.

This chain connects TRBV6-2 or TRBV6-3 to TRBJ1-2; a weak D match, TRBD1 (6 bases). V was clipped by 4 bases and J by 12 bases, with 12 bases between them. This CDR3 has 11 amino acids. The germline V gene has CDR1 MNHEY and CDR2 SVGEGT. CDR3 coding DNA: TGTGCCAGCAGTTCTGGGACACCCGACACCTTC. Translated: CASSSGTPDTF.

This clonotype was seen repeatedly, ten times or more. The rearrangement uses TRBV19 and TRBJ1-5; D uncertain. The CDR3 has 15 amino acids. V was trimmed by 5 bases and J by 6 bases, leaving 17 bases between them. Looked up from germline, CDR1 is LNHDA and CDR2 is SQIVND (reference sequence). CDR3 residues: CASSPITGMGQPQHF. The CDR3 nucleotides are TGTGCCAGTAGTCCCATAACGGGGATGGGTCAGCCCCAGCATTTT. The entire variable domain, with the rest obtained from reference TRBV19 and TRBJ1-5, is as follows: DGGITQSPKYLFRKEGQNVTLSCEQNLNHDAMYWYRQDPGQGLRLIYYSQIVNDFQKGDIAEGYSVSREKKESFPLTVTSAQKNPTAFYLCASSPITGMGQPQHFGDGTRLSIL.

This sequence joins TRBV18 and TRBJ1-2; no reliable D call. This CDR3 has 15 amino acids. The ends were cut back, 0 bases at V and 0 bases at J, with 8 bases in the middle. Germline V gene sequence: CDR1 KGHSH, CDR2 LQKENI. Here the CDR3 reads CASSPPPGSNYGYTF. As DNA, the CDR3 is TGTGCCAGCTCACCACCGCCAGGTTCTAACTATGGCTACACCTTC.

In its sample, this clonotype was seen many times. The chain combines TRBV7-8 with TRBJ2-1; a weak D match, TRBD1 (6 bases). This CDR3 region has 19 residues. Trimming left V 0 bases short and J 0 bases short, with 18 bases between. Germline lookup yields CDR1 SGHVS and CDR2 FQNEAQ. The CDR3: CASSLAPSTGKSSYNEQFF. The CDR3 DNA reads as TGTGCCAGCAGCTTAGCGCCGTCTACAGGGAAGAGCTCCTACAATGAGCAGTTCTTC.

This clonotype has a handful of counts. The chain is built from TRBV27 and TRBJ2-2; D possibly corresponds to TRBD2 (5 bases). The V end was cut by 5 bases, the J end by 4 bases, with 32 bases between. Germline CDR1 and CDR2: MNHEY and SMNVEV (reference sequence). CDR3 size: 21 residues. The CDR3 nucleotides read TGTGCCAGCAGTCCCTCCTTCATGTCGGATAGAAGACTATTGATCACCGGGGAGCTGTTTTTT. It is translated as CASSPSFMSDRRLLITGELFF.

This clonotype appeared a single time. The J gene is TRBJ2-2, the V gene TRBV9, with a weak D call TRBD2 (6 bases). CDR3 size: 15 residues. V shed 0 bases and J shed 5 bases, with 11 bases lying between them. Germline-derived CDR1 and CDR2 are SGDLS and YYNGEE. CDR3 sequence: CASSVALAETGELFF. The CDR3 coding sequence is TGTGCCAGCAGCGTAGCGTTAGCGGAAACCGGGGAGCTGTTTTTT.

In its sample, this clonotype was seen a few times. J is TRBJ2-7 and V is TRBV5-5; TRBD1 matches 11 bases. After removal of 7 bases from V and 4 bases from J, the junction contained 7 bases not matched to a gene. The CDR3 extends over 14 amino acids. Per germline, CDR1 SGHKS and CDR2 YYEKEE (reference sequence). This chain's CDR3 is CASHTGQGGYEQYF. The CDR3 DNA reads as TGTGCCAGCCACACGGGACAGGGGGGATACGAGCAGTACTTC.

This clonotype was detected only a few times. V usage is TRBV7-6 and J usage is TRBJ2-1, with 8 positions matching TRBD1. Trimming removed 5 bases from V and 2 bases from J; junction bases left unmatched: 11. Germline CDR1 and CDR2: SGHVS and FNYEAQ. The CDR3 length is 17 residues. The CDR3 spells CASSHGRTGLAYNEQFF. The DNA of the CDR3 is TGTGCCAGCAGCCACGGACGGACAGGGCTAGCCTACAATGAGCAGTTCTTC.

This clonotype was detected many times. This chain uses TRBV7-9 with TRBJ2-5; the D call may be TRBD1 or TRBD2 (6 bases each). CDR3 length: 20 residues. Trimming cost V 5 bases and J 3 bases, with 31 bases left between them. Germline CDR1 and CDR2: SEHNR and FQNEAQ (reference sequence). The DNA for the CDR3 is TGTGCCAGCAGCCACCAGTTGGCCGAGGAGGGAAGGGGGAACGAAGAGACCCAGTACTTC. Translating gives CASSHQLAEEGRGNEETQYF. The full variable domain, with the rest looked up from reference TRBV7-9 and TRBJ2-5, is DTGVSQNPRHKITKRGQNVTFRCDPISEHNRLYWYRQTLGQGPEFLTYFQNEAQLEKSRLLSDRFSAERPKGSFSTLEIQRTEQGDSAMYLCASSHQLAEEGRGNEETQYFGPGTRLLVL.

The rearrangement joins TRBV6-6 to TRBJ1-2, with 8 bases that match TRBD1. The CDR3 is made up of 14 amino acids. V shed 6 bases and J 7 bases; nucleotides not matched to a gene: 10. Germline-derived CDR1 and CDR2 are MNHNY and SVGAGI (reference sequence). CDR3 protein: CASREGQAPGGYTF. For the CDR3, the DNA is TGTGCCAGCAGGGAGGGACAGGCCCCGGGTGGCTACACCTTC.

The gene calls are TRBV5-1 and TRBJ2-1; D is possibly TRBD2 (5 bases). V was clipped by 1 base and J by 8 bases, with 10 bases between them. The V gene's germline CDR1 is SGHRS and CDR2 YFSETQ. CDR3 length equals 13 residues. The CDR3, as DNA: TGCGCCAGCAGCTTGTCCAGCGGTGATGAGCAGTTCTTC. It specifies CASSLSSGDEQFF.

This clonotype appeared many times. V gene TRBV7-6 combines with J gene TRBJ1-4; the D is unclear. The germline gives CDR1 SGHVS, CDR2 FNYEAQ. The germline V and J ends were trimmed by 4 bases and 8 bases, with 17 bases remaining between them. The CDR3 is 15 amino acids. CDR3 sequence (DNA): TGTGCCAGCAGCTCTACAGACGGATCGGGCGAAAAACTGTTTTTT. This translates into CASSSTDGSGEKLFF.